This T cell receptor beta chain was recorded in a study of T cell repertoires in ileal Crohn's disease. Turning to the study itself: About 37% were active smokers at surgery; median disease duration was nearly eight years. Study outcomes and limitations: Compared with non-smokers, active smokers at surgery showed more clonal expansions. Compared with CD4 T cells, sorted CD8 cells carried more expanded clones.

The CDR3 has 14 residues. Germline lookup yields CDR1 MNHEY and CDR2 SVGAGI. Deletions cut 10 bases from V and 4 bases from J, with 16 bases between. This clone came up once. Its antigen is currently unknown. Some clones are missing from TCRdb's copy, which holds only in-frame ones; the method was immunoSEQ multiplex PCR. The sample lists some 8,000 clones; approximately 80% were seen once. Material for sequencing was ileal tissue. The receptor comes from an adult with Crohn's disease. The chain joins TRBV6-5 to TRBJ1-4; no firm D call. The CDR3, as DNA: TGTGCCACCCAAACCCGAGGACTTAATGAAAAACTGTTTTTT. It encodes CATQTRGLNEKLFF.